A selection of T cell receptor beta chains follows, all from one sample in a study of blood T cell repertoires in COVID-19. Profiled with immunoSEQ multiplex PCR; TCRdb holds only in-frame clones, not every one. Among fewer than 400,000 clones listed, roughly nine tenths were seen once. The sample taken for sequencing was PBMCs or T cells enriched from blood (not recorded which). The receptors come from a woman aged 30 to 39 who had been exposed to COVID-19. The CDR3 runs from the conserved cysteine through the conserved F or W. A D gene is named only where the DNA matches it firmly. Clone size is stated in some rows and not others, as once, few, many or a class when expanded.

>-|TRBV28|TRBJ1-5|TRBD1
TGTGCCAGCAGTCCAAGGGCCACAGGGGGCCTGAATCAGCCCCAGCATTTT
CASSPRATGGLNQPQHF
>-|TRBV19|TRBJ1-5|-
TGTGCCAGTAGCTTAGGGGGGGGTCAGCCCCAGCATTTT
CASSLGGGQPQHF
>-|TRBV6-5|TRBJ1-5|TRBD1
TGTGCCAGCAGGCTATCAGGGGGCTCTAATCAGCCCCAGCATTTT
CASRLSGGSNQPQHF
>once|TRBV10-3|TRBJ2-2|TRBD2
TGTGCCATCAGTGATGCAGCGGGGCGGAACACCGGGGAGCTGTTTTTT
CAISDAAGRNTGELFF
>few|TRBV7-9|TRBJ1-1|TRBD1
TGTGCCAGCAGCTTAGGCGACAGGGGAATTGACACTGAAGCTTTCTTT
CASSLGDRGIDTEAFF
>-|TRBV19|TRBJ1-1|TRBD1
TGTGCCAGTAGTACCCGGACAGGGGCATGGAACACTGAAGCTTTCTTT
CASSTRTGAWNTEAFF
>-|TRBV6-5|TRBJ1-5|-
TGTGCCAGCAGTTACCGGGGATACAATCAGCCCCAGCATTTT
CASSYRGYNQPQHF
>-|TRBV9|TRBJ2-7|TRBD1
TGTGCCAGCAGCGGAGCGACAGGGGGCGAGACCTACGAGCAGTACTTC
CASSGATGGETYEQYF
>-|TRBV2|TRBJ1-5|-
TGTGCCAGCAACAGGTGGGCCAGCAATCAGCCCCAGCATTTT
CASNRWASNQPQHF
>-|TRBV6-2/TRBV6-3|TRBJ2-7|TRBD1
TGTGCCAGCAGTTCCGACAGGGGGCTATACGAGCAGTACTTC
CASSSDRGLYEQYF
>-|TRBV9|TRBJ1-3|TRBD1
TGTGCCAGCAGCGTAGCTTCAGGGGGCTCTGGAAACACCATATATTTT
CASSVASGGSGNTIYF
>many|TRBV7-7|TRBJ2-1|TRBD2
TGTGCCAGCAGCCAAGGACTAGCCTCCTACAATGAGCAGTTCTTC
CASSQGLASYNEQFF
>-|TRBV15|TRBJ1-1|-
TGTGCCACCAGCAGATCGACAGCATCCATGAACACTGAAGCTTTCTTT
CATSRSTASMNTEAFF
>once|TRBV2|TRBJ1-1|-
TGTGCCAGCAGTGTCGGGGATGGTGAAGCTTTCTTT
CASSVGDGEAFF
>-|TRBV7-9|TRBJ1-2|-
TGTGCCAGCAGCTTAATTGGCGGGGGACCTTTCGGCTACACCTTC
CASSLIGGGPFGYTF
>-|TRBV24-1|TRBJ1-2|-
TGTGCCACCAGTGATTTGCCAGGATGGGATGGCTACACCTTC
CATSDLPGWDGYTF
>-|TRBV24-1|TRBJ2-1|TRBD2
TGTGCCACCGCAGAAGCGGGGAAAAATGAGCAGTTCTTC
CATAEAGKNEQFF
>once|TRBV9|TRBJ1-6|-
TGTGCCAGCAGCGTGAGTGTGGGGGGGTATAATTCACCCCTCCACTTT
CASSVSVGGYNSPLHF
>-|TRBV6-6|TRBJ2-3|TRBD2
TGTGCCAGCAGTTACCTCGGGACTAGCGGGGGAGATACGCAGTATTTT
CASSYLGTSGGDTQYF
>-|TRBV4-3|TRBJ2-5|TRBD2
TGCGCCAGCAGCCAAGATCGGCGGGGGGAGACCCAGTACTTC
CASSQDRRGETQYF
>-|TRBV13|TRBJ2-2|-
TGTGCCAGCAGCTTAAGCCCCGGGGAGCTGTTTTTT
CASSLSPGELFF
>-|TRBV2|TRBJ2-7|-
TGTGCCAGCAGTGAAGTTGGGGGGGCGAGGAGCTCCTACGAGCAGTACTTC
CASSEVGGARSSYEQYF
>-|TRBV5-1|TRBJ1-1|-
TGCGCCAGCAGCTTGGACTCAGCGTCCTTGAACACTGAAGCTTTCTTT
CASSLDSASLNTEAFF
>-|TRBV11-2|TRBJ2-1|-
TGTGCCAGCAGCTTAAGCGCCTACAATGAGCAGTTCTTC
CASSLSAYNEQFF
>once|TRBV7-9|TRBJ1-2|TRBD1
TGTGCCAGCAGCCGAGGGACAGGGAGAAATGGCTACACCTTC
CASSRGTGRNGYTF
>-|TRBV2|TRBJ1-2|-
TGTGCCAGCACCTGGGACGGGGAGGGGTATGGCTACACCTTC
CASTWDGEGYGYTF
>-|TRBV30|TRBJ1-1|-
TGTGCCTGGAGTGTGTTTTTGGGCTCTCAAGCTTTCTTT
CAWSVFLGSQAFF
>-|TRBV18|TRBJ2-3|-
TGTGCCAGCTCAAAAGGGGCAGGACACACAGATACGCAGTATTTT
CASSKGAGHTDTQYF
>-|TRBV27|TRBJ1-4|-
TGTGCCAGCAGGATGAATGAGATGGAAAAACTGTTTTTT
CASRMNEMEKLFF
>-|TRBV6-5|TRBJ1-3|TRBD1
TGTGCCAGCAGCCTCGGGACAGGGGGAGGAAACACCATATATTTT
CASSLGTGGGNTIYF
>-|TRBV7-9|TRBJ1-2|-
TGTGCCAGCAGCTCTGGGGGGAGTTCTTCACACTATGGCTACACCTTC
CASSSGGSSSHYGYTF
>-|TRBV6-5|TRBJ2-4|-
TGTGCCAGCAGTTACTCGTCCAGGGGGGAAAACATTCAGTACTTC
CASSYSSRGENIQYF
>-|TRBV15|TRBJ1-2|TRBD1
TGTGCCACCAGCAGAGAGACAGGGAGGTACTATGGCTACACCTTC
CATSRETGRYYGYTF
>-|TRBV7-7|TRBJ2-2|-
TGTGCCAGCAGCCGCGCAGACATTTACACCGGGGAGCTGTTTTTT
CASSRADIYTGELFF
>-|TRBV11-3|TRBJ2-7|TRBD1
TGTGCCAGCAGCCAGAGACAGGGCTACGAGCAGTACTTC
CASSQRQGYEQYF
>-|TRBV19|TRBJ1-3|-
TGTGCCAGTAGTTTGGGGGCATCAGGAAACACCATATATTTT
CASSLGASGNTIYF
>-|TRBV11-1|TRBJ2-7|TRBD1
TGTGCCAGCAGCCCTCGGGACAGGGACCGGGAGCAGTACTTC
CASSPRDRDREQYF
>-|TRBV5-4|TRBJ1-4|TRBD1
TGTGCCTCCTCGACAGGGACTAATGAAAAACTGTTTTTT
CASSTGTNEKLFF
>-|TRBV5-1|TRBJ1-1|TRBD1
TGCGCCAGCAGCGTGGGACAGGGGGGATTTAAAGCTTTCTTT
CASSVGQGGFKAFF
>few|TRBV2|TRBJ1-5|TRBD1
TGTGCCAGCAGCAAAGGACAGGGGCCCAATCAGCCCCAGCATTTT
CASSKGQGPNQPQHF
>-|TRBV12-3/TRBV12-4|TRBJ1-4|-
TGTGCCAGCAGTTTGACAGGCGATGAAAAACTGTTTTTT
CASSLTGDEKLFF
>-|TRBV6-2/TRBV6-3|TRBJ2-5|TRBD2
TGTGCCAGCAGGCCTAGCGGGGCGCGACAAGAGACCCAGTACTTC
CASRPSGARQETQYF
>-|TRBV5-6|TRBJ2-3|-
TGTGCCAGCAGCTTAGCGGTTGATACGCAGTATTTT
CASSLAVDTQYF
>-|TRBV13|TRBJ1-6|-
TGTGCCAGCAGGAGGGCCTCGGGTTCACCCCTCCACTTT
CASRRASGSPLHF
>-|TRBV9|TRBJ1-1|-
TGTGCCAGCAGCCTTACTATTCGGGGGAACACTGAAGCTTTCTTT
CASSLTIRGNTEAFF
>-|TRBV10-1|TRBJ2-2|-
TGCGTCGAGAAGGGGGAGACCGGGGAGCTGTTTTTT
CVEKGETGELFF